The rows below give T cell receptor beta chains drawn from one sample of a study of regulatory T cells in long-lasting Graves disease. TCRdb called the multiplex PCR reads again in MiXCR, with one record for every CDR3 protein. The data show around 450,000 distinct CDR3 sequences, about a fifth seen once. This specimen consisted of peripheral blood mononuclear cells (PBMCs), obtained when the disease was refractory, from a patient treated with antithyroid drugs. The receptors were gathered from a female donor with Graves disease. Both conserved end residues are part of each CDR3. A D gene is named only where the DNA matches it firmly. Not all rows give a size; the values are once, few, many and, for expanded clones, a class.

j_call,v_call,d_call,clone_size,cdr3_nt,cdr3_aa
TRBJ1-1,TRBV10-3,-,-,TGTGCCATCATCCCACAGGAGGGGAGTGACACTGAAGCTTTCTTT,CAIIPQEGSDTEAFF
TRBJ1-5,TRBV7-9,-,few,TGTGCCAGCAGCTCCTGGGACCCGGTGGGCAATCAGCCCCAGCATTTT,CASSSWDPVGNQPQHF
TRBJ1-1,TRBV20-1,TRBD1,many,TGCAGTGCTAGAGATCTTCACAGGGGCTCGAACACTGAAGCTTTCTTT,CSARDLHRGSNTEAFF
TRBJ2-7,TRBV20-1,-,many,TGCAGTGCTACGGGGCAGAGATACGAGCAGTACTTC,CSATGQRYEQYF
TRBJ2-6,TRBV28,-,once,TGTGCCAGCAGTCCCAAGTGGGTCACCCCCTCTGGGGCCAACGTCCTGACTTTC,CASSPKWVTPSGANVLTF
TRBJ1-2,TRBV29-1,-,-,TGCAGCGTTGTGGGTCAAAACTATGGCTACACCTTC,CSVVGQNYGYTF
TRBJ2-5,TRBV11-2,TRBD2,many,TGTGCCAGCAGCCAACTAGCGGGGAGCCAAGAGACCCAGTACTTC,CASSQLAGSQETQYF
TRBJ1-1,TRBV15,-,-,TGTGCCACCAGCAGCCACGCCGGGGGTACTGAAGCTTTCTTT,CATSSHAGGTEAFF
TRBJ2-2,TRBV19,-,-,TGTGCCAGTAGCCAGGGTTATAACACCGGGGAGCTGTTTTTT,CASSQGYNTGELFF
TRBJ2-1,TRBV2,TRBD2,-,TGTGCCAGCAGTGGACTAGCGGGACCCTACAATGAGCAGTTCTTC,CASSGLAGPYNEQFF
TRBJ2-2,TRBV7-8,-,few,TGTGCCAGCACCTGGGTGGAGAAGACCGGGGAGCTGTTTTTT,CASTWVEKTGELFF
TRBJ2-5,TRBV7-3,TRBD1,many,TGTGCCAGCAGGGGGACAGGAAGCCAAGAGACCCAGTACTTC,CASRGTGSQETQYF
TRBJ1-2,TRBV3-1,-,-,TGTGCCAGCAGCCAAGTTGCAGGGCACTATGGCTACACCTTC,CASSQVAGHYGYTF
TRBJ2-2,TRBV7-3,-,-,TGTGCCAGCAGCTTATTTGTTGGGGCCTCCGGGGAGCTGTTTTTT,CASSLFVGASGELFF
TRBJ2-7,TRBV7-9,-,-,TGTGCCAGCAGCCCCCCAGCCAAACACGGAGAGCAGTACTTC,CASSPPAKHGEQYF
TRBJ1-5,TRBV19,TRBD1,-,TGTACCAGTAGTCGGACAGGGGGCGGCCAGCCCCAGCATTTT,CTSSRTGGGQPQHF